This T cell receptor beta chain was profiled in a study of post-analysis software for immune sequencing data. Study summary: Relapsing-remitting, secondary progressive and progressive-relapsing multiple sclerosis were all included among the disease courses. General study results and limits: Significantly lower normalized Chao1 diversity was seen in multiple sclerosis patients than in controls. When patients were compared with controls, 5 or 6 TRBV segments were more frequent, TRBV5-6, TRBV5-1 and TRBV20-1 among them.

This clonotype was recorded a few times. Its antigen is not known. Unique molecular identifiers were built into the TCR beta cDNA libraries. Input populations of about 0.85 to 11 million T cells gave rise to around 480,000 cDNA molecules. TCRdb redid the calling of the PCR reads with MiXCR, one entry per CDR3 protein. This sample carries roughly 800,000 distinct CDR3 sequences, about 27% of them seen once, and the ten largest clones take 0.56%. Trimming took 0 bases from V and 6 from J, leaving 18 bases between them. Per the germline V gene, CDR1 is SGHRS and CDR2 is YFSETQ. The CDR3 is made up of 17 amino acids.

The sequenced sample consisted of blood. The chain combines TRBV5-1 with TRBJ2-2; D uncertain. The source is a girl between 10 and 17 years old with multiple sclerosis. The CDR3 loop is CASSLEGGQESSGELFF. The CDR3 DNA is TGCGCCAGCAGCTTGGAAGGTGGTCAGGAGTCTTCCGGGGAGCTGTTTTTT. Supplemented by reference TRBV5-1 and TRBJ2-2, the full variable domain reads KAGVTQTPRYLIKTRGQQVTLSCSPISGHRSVSWYQQTPGQGLQFLFEYFSETQRNKGNFPGRFSGRQFSNSRSEMNVSTLELGDSALYLCASSLEGGQESSGELFFGEGSRLTVL.